Presented here are 9 T cell receptor beta chains from one specimen sequenced in a study of T cells in localized non-small cell lung cancer (dated by TCRdb to 2019 to 2021). The library relied on the immunoSEQ multiplex PCR assay. The immuneACCESS repertoire file appears here via TCRdb, limited to in-frame rearrangements. These files lack a portion of the clones; in checked studies, under half of the deficit traces to unresolved V genes, and the cause of the others is not known. This sample holds roughly 26,000 clones; about 84% were observed only once. In total, the top ten clones hold about 9.6% of the sample. Material: peripheral blood, obtained before any cancer treatment. These receptors all stem from a man aged 40-75 years with stage III squamous cell lung carcinoma.

V is TRBV11-2 and J is TRBJ1-5; 8 nucleotides agree with TRBD1. Germline CDR1 reads SGHAT; CDR2 reads FQNNGV. Trimming removed 9 bases from V and 1 base from J; junction bases left unmatched: 5. CDR3 length: 14 amino acids. The CDR3 region has the DNA TGTGCCAGGACAGGGGACGCGAGCAATCAGCCCCAGCATTTT. Translating it yields CARTGDASNQPQHF.

The chain has TRBV27 and TRBJ2-1; 8 positions match TRBD2. The V gene end was trimmed by 4 bases and the J gene end by 4 bases; junction bases not matched to a gene: 6. CDR1 MNHEY and CDR2 SMNVEV come from the germline V gene (reference sequence). The CDR3 covers 15 residues. For the CDR3, the DNA is TGTGCCAGCAGTTCGGGGACTAGTGGGTACAATGAGCAGTTCTTC. Translating gives CASSSGTSGYNEQFF.

This clone showed up just once. The V call is TRBV6-1, the J call TRBJ1-1; unclear D gene. Trimming removed 6 bases from V and 0 bases from J, with 8 bases in between. The length of the CDR3 is 13 residues. Germline V gene sequence: CDR1 MNHNS, CDR2 SASEGT. The CDR3: CASRRQMNTEAFF. DNA of the CDR3: TGTGCCAGCAGGCGCCAAATGAACACTGAAGCTTTCTTT.

The rearrangement uses TRBV2 and TRBJ2-1; D is uncertain. The V end was cut by 0 bases, the J end by 7 bases, with 10 bases between. CDR1 and CDR2 from the germline V gene are SNHLY and FYNNEI. This CDR3 region has 14 residues. CDR3 loop: CASSEAAQWNEQFF. The CDR3 DNA reads as TGTGCCAGCAGTGAAGCGGCCCAGTGGAATGAGCAGTTCTTC.

In regard to this clone: One end of the junction does not line up with germline, which may come from a read error. The chain has TRBV7-8 and TRBJ2-1; TRBD2 agrees at 12 bases. This CDR3 is built from 13 residues. Germline assignment: CDR1 SGHVS and CDR2 FQNEAQ. CDR3 residues: CASSGVGLAGKIF. DNA of the CDR3: TGTGCCAGCAGCGGGGTCGGACTAGCGGGAAAGATCTTC.

The genes are TRBV7-3 and TRBJ2-7; the D gene is possibly TRBD2 (5 bases). The germline gives CDR1 SGHTA, CDR2 FQGTGA. The CDR3 contains 13 residues. Trimming stripped 4 bases from V and 3 bases from J, with 10 bases between. The CDR3 region is CASSSRGGYEQYF. The DNA for the CDR3 is TGTGCCAGCAGCTCCAGAGGAGGCTACGAGCAGTACTTC.

The rearrangement joins TRBV10-3 to TRBJ1-1; a weak D match, TRBD1 (6 bases). CDR1 ENHRY and CDR2 SYGVKD come from the germline V gene. Trimming cost V 2 bases and J 3 bases, with 28 bases left between them. CDR3 length equals 20 residues. The chain's CDR3 is CAISEAAQGTELAGDTEAFF. CDR3 nucleotide sequence: TGTGCCATCAGTGAGGCAGCGCAGGGGACTGAACTCGCGGGGGACACTGAAGCTTTCTTT.

This rearrangement joins TRBV18 to TRBJ2-2, with D perhaps TRBD1 (6 bases). The germline gives CDR1 KGHSH, CDR2 LQKENI. CDR3 length equals 14 residues. The V end was cut by 6 bases, the J end by 4 bases, with 12 bases between. The CDR3 nucleotides are TGTGCCAGCTCCCCAGGGGCGGCCACCGGGGAGCTGTTTTTT. It translates to CASSPGAATGELFF.

The CDR3 loop is CASSEVSGGTEAFF. CDR3 coding DNA: TGTGCCAGCAGTGAAGTTTCGGGGGGCACTGAAGCTTTCTTT. The chain combines TRBV2 with TRBJ1-1; a weak D match, TRBD1 (5 bases). The CDR3 loop spans 14 amino acids. In germline, CDR1 is SNHLY, CDR2 FYNNEI. V lost 1 base and J 4 bases, leaving 10 bases between the germline ends.